This TCR beta chain was identified during a study of Ad26.COV2.S vaccination and SARS-CoV-2 variants (dated by TCRdb to the early 2020s). For the study in its entirety: Vaccine-arm donors came from COV1001, a multicentre, randomized, double-blind, placebo-controlled phase I-IIa trial of Ad26.COV2.S in healthy adults. Dosing of Ad26.COV2.S was intramuscular, at either 5x10^10 or 1x10^11 viral particles, delivered as one shot or as two shots spaced 56 days apart. TCRbeta repertoire sequencing served as the tool for gauging how specific and how broad the SARS-CoV-2-reactive T cell receptors were following Ad26.COV2.S vaccination. A total of approximately 30 samples were included in the TCR-sequenced set, comprising roughly 19 Ad26.COV2.S vaccine recipients, 5 placebo recipients and 8 SARS-CoV-2 convalescent individuals. Trial participants were randomized into five groups of five, in which low-dose or high-dose Ad26.COV2.S was given once or twice, or placebo was given on both occasions. Investigators remained blinded to trial group allocation during experiments and outcome assessment.

General study outcomes and caveats: The authors noted that total T cell responses may have been underestimated by the TCR breadth and depth analyses. Spike-specific TCR breadth was higher in Ad26.COV2.S recipients than in placebo recipients (P = 0.0014). The study was not powered to compare responses between vaccine doses or regimens. After vaccination, spike-specific CD8+ and CD4+ T cell responses were reported to show substantial breadth. Non-spike TCR breadth was comparable between vaccine and placebo recipients, consistent with the vaccine containing only spike.

The immunoSEQ Assay was the method used to sequence TCRbeta CDR3 regions. After extraction, genomic DNA underwent amplification by bias-controlled multiplex PCR, followed by high-throughput sequencing. As for how the authors treated the data: To quantify the absolute abundance of each unique TCRbeta CDR3 region, sequences were collapsed and filtered. T cell fraction was estimated by normalization of TCRbeta template counts to usable DNA, with usable DNA being measured through amplification of reference genes present in all nucleated cells. Repertoire TCRs were annotated as SARS-CoV-2-specific when V gene, CDR3 amino acid sequence and J gene were exactly matched to a known reactive TCR set. The reference SARS-CoV-2 TCR set was obtained from MIRA and was filtered for enrichment in COVID-19-positive ImmuneCODE repertoires, whereby public or cross-reactive TCRs were removed. Using the MIRA antigens, annotated TCRs were further analysed by specific ORF or by position within an ORF. Breadth was defined as annotated unique rearrangements over total unique productive rearrangements; depth was the summed frequency of those rearrangements. TCR breadth was compared between groups using two-sided Wilcoxon rank-sum tests. TCRdb took over this immuneACCESS table, retaining in-frame rearrangements with V and J assigned. Such tables are incomplete; in checked studies, under half of the missing clones stem from an unresolved V gene, and the remainder is unexplained. Clone size and the V and J calls come from that table; the DNA yielded D and trimming. The sample table contains a few hundred thousand clones; only one count was recorded for roughly nine tenths of them. The top ten hold approximately 5.8% of the sample.

The CDR3 covers 11 residues, taking in both the cysteine and the phenylalanine. CDR3 DNA only is kept here, 33 bases in frame from base 1. Via the germline V gene, CDR1 is LGHNT and CDR2 FRNRAP. V gives up 4 bases and J gives up 3 bases, and the segment between their germline ends measures 4 bases. Concerning this clone: Its antigen remains unidentified. It has no much larger one-base neighbor in the sample; base qualities were not kept.

Per the publication, the treatment or condition label means: 15 to 20 received Ad26.COV2.S at low or high dose, single or two shots; roughly 5 received placebo; per-sample allocation not given. For vaccine and placebo recipients, repertoires were sequenced using samples collected on day 63 after the first injection. Cohort 1b enrolled 25 or so adults aged 18-55 years at a single site in Boston, USA, between 29 July and 7 August 2020. Ad26.COV2.S was a replication-incompetent adenovirus type 26 vector that expressed a prefusion-stabilized SARS-CoV-2 spike protein derived from the original Wuhan strain.

The chain uses TRBV12-5 and TRBJ2-7; no D gene can be assigned with confidence. The TCR originated in a person between 18 and 60 years old who received the Ad26.COV2.S COVID-19 vaccine or a placebo. Sequencing used peripheral blood, obtained in a trial of Ad26.COV2.S vaccine versus placebo. The CDR3 here reads CASGYGYEQYF. The nucleotides read TGTGCTAGTGGTTACGGCTACGAGCAGTACTTC.